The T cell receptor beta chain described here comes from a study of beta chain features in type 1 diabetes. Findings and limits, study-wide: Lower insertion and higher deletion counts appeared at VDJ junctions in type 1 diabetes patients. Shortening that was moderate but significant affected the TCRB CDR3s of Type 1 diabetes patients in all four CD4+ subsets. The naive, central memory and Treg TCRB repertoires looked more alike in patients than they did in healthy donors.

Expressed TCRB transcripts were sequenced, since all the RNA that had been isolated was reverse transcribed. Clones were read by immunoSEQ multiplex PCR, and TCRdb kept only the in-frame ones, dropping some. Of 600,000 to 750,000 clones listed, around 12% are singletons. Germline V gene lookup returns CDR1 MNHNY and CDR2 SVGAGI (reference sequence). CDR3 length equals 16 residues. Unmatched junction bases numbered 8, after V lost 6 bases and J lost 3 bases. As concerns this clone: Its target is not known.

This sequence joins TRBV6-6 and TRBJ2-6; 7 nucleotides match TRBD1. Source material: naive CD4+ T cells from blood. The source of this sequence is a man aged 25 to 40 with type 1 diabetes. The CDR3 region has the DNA TGTGCCAGCAGATCGACAGGGTTTATTGGGGCCAACGTCCTGACTTTC. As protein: CASRSTGFIGANVLTF.